Here is one T cell receptor (beta chain) with its context. The data originate from a study of OX40 agonist ivuxolimab in advanced cancers. Trimming cost V 6 bases and J 10 bases, with 30 bases left between them. The CDR3 is 16 amino acids. Looked up from germline, CDR1 is SQVTM and CDR2 is ANQGSEA. Clones were sequenced by immunoSEQ multiplex PCR, and TCRdb holds only the in-frame ones, with some missing. This repertoire shows about 78,000 clones, more than 80% found once; its top ten account for 0.4% to 0.55%. Material: CD4+ or CD8+ T cells sorted from blood, obtained in a trial of the OX40 agonist ivuxolimab. This clonotype originated in an adult with an advanced solid tumor such as melanoma, head and neck, liver or kidney cancer. The rearrangement uses TRBV29-1 and TRBJ1-1; D gene ambiguous. As DNA, the CDR3 is TGCAGCGTCGCGGGGTTCTTTATTACCGAGGCTCCTATAGCTTTCTTT. It specifies CSVAGFFITEAPIAFF.